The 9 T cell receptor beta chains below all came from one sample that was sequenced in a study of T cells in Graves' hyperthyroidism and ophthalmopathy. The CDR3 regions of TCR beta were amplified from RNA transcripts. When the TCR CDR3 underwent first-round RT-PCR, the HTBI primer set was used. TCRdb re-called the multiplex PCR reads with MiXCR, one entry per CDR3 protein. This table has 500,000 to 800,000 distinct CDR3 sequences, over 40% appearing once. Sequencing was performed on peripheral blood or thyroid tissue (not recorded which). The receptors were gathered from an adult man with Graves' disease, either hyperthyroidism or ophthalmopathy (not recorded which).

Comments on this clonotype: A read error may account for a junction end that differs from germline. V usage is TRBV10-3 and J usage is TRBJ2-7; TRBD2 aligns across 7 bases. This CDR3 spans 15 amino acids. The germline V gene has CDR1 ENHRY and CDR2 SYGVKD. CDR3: CASSLTGTTSDEQYF. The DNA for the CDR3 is TGTGCCAGCAGTTTGACCGGGACTACCAGCGACGAGCAGTACTTC.

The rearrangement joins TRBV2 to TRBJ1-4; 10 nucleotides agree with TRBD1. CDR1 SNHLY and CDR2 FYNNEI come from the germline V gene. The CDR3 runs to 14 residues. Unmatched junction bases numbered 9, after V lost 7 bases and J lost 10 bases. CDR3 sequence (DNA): TGTGCCAGCATCGCGATCGGGACAGGGGTAAAACTGTTTTTT. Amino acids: CASIAIGTGVKLFF.

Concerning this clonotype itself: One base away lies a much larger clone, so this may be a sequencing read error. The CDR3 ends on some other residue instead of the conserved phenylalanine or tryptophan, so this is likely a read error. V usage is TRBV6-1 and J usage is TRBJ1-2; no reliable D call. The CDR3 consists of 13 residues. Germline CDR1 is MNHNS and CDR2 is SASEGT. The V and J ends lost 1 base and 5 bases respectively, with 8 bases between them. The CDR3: CASSEVAEYGYTL. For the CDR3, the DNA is TGTGCCAGCAGTGAAGTTGCAGAGTATGGCTACACCTTG.

CDR3 in DNA: TGTGCCAGGGACGGTTCTGAAAAACTGTTTTTT. Translation: CARDGSEKLFF. The chain uses TRBV7-2 and TRBJ1-4, with D unclear. The CDR3 spans 11 residues. V was trimmed by 9 bases and J by 7 bases, leaving 9 bases between them. Germline V CDR1 and CDR2: SGHTA, FQGNSA.

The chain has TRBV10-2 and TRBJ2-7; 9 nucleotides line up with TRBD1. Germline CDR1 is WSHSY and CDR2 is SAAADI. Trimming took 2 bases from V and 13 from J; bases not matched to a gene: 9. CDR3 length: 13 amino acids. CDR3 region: CASSETTGGILYF. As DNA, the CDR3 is TGCGCCAGCAGTGAGACGACAGGGGGGATCTTATACTTC.

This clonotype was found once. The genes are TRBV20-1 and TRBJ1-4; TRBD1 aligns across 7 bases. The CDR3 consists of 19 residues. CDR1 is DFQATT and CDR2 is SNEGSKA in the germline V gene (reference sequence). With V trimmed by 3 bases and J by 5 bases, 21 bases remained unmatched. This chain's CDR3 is CSASEPEQGLILNNEKLFF. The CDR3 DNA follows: TGCAGTGCTAGTGAGCCCGAACAGGGGCTAATCCTCAACAATGAAAAACTGTTTTTT.

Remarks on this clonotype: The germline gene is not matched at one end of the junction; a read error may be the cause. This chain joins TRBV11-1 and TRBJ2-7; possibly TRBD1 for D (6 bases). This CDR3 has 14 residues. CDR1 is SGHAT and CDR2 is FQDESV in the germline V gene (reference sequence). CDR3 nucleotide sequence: TGTGCCAGCAGCTTAGCGAACAGGGTCTACGAGCAGCACTTC. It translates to CASSLANRVYEQHF.

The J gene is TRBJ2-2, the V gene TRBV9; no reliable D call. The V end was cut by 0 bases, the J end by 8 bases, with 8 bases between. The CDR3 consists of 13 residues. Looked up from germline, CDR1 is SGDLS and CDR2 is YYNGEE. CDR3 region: CASSVGKTGELFF. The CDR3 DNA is TGTGCCAGCAGCGTAGGGAAGACAGGGGAGCTGTTTTTT.

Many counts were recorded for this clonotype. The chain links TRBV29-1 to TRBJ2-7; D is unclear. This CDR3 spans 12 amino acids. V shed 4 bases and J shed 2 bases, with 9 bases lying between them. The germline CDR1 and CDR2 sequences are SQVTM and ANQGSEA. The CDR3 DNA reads TGCAGCGTTGTAGGCGTAACCTACGAGCAGTACTTC. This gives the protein CSVVGVTYEQYF.